The clone carrying this T cell receptor (beta chain) was picked up many times. As to time point: newly diagnosed GD, antithyroid drugs for less than 3 months. After RNA was extracted from PBMCs, the TCR library was made from it. This entry is derived from a study of regulatory T cells in long-lasting Graves disease. Germline-derived CDR1 and CDR2 are SNHLY and FYNNEI. V was pared by 5 bases and J by 0 bases, with 14 bases between. This CDR3 region has 15 residues. Investigators prepared the TCR beta libraries by applying iRepertoire HTBI primers and Arm-PCR of CDR3 regions. Each CDR3 protein gets one entry after TCRdb re-called the multiplex PCR reads with MiXCR. The data show around 320,000 distinct CDR3 sequences, 16% seen once. The data were also submitted as part of a second study, on T cells in Graves' hyperthyroidism and ophthalmopathy.

This sequence originates from a man aged 35-49 years with Graves disease. The chain links TRBV2 to TRBJ2-7; maybe TRBD1 (6 bases). Specimen: peripheral blood mononuclear cells (PBMCs), collected at new diagnosis, from a patient treated with antithyroid drugs. DNA for the CDR3: TGTGCCAGCAGTAGGGGTAGGACAGTCTCCTACGAGCAGTACTTC. It is translated as CASSRGRTVSYEQYF.